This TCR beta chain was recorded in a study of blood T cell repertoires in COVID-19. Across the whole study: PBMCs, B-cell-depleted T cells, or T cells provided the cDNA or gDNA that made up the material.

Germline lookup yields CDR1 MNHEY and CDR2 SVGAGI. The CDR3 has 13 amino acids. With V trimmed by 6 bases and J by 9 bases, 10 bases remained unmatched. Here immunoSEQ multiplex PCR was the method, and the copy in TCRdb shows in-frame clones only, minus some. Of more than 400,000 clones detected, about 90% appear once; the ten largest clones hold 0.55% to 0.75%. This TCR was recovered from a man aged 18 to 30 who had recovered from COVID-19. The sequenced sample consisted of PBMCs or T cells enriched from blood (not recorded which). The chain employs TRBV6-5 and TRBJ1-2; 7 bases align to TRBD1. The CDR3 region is CASRTGQVHSYTF. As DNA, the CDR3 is TGTGCCAGCAGAACAGGACAGGTCCACAGCTACACCTTC.